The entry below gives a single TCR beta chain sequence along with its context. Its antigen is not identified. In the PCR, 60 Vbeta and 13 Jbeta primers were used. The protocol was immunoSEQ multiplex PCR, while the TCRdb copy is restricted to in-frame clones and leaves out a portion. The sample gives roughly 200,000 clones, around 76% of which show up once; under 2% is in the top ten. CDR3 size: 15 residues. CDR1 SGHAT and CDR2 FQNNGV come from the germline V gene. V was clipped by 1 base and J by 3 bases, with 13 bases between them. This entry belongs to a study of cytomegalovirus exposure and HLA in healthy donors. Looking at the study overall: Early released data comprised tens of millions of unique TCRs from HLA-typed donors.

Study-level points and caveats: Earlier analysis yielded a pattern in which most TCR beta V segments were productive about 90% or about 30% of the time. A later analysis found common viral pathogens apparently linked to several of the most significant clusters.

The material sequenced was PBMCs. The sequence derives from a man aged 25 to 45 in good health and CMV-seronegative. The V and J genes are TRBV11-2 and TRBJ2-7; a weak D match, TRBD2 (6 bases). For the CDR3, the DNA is TGTGCCAGCAGCTTAGCAAGCGGGCAGTACTACGAGCAGTACTTC. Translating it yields CASSLASGQYYEQYF.